This TCR beta chain was identified during a study of cytomegalovirus exposure and HLA in healthy donors. Study background: As released early, the data held 70 million to 95 million unique TCRs from HLA-typed donors.

PCR employed 60 Vbeta and 13 Jbeta primers. TCRdb's copy holds only in-frame clones and misses some; the assay was immunoSEQ multiplex PCR. The profile shows a few hundred thousand clones, approximately 70% of them singletons. Trimming removed 5 bases from V and 2 bases from J, with 10 bases in between. Looked up from germline, CDR1 is SGHTA and CDR2 is FQGNSA. The CDR3 runs to 14 residues. The genes are TRBV7-2 and TRBJ1-5; maybe TRBD1 (6 bases). This receptor was identified in a woman between 25 and 40 years old in good health and CMV-seronegative. The sequencing input was PBMCs. The CDR3 protein is CASSGSGGNQPQHF. CDR3 nucleotide sequence: TGTGCCAGCAGCGGCTCAGGGGGCAATCAGCCCCAGCATTTT.